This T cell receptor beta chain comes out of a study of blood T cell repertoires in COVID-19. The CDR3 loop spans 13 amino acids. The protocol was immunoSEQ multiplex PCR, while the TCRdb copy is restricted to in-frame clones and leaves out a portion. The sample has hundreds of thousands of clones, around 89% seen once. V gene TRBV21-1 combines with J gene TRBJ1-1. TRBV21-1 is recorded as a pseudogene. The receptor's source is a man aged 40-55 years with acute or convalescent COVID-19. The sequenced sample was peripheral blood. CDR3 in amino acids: CASTLGGNTEAFF. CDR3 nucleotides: TGTGCCAGCACACTGGGGGGGAACACTGAAGCTTTCTTT.